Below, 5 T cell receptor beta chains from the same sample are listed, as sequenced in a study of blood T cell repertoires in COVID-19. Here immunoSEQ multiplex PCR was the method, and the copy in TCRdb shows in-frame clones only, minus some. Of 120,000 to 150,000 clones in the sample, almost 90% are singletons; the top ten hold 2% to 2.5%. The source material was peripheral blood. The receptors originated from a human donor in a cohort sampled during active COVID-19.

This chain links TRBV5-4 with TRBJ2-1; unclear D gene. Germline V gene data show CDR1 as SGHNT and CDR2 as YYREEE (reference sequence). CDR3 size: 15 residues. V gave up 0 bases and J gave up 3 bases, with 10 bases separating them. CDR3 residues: CASSLALPSYNEQFF. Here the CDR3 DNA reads TGTGCCAGCAGCTTGGCTCTCCCTAGCTACAATGAGCAGTTCTTC.

CDR3 nucleotides: TGTGCTAGTGGTTTGGGCCTTCTCGGGCCCCAGCATTTT. Its translation is CASGLGLLGPQHF. The chain links TRBV12-5 to TRBJ1-5; unclear D gene. V was clipped by 1 base and J by 9 bases, with 10 bases between them. The CDR3 is 13 residues long. Germline CDR1 and CDR2: LGHNT and FRNRAP. The variable domain in full, with the rest retrieved from reference TRBV12-5 and TRBJ1-5, is DARVTQTPRHKVTEMGQEVTMRCQPILGHNTVFWYRQTMMQGLELLAYFRNRAPLDDSGMPKDRFSAEMPDATLATLKIQPSEPRDSAVYFCASGLGLLGPQHFGDGTRLSIL.

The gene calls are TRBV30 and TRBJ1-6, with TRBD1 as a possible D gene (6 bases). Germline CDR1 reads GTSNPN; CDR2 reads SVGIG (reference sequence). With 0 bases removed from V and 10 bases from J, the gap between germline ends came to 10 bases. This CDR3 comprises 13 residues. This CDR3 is CAWSVQGESPLHF. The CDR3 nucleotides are TGTGCCTGGAGTGTACAGGGCGAATCACCCCTCCACTTT.

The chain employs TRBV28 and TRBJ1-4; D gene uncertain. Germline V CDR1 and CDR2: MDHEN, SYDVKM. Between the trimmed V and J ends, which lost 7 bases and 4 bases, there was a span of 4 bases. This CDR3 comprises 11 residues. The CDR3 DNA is TGTGCCAGCATTAGTAATGAAAAACTGTTTTTT. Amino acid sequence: CASISNEKLFF.

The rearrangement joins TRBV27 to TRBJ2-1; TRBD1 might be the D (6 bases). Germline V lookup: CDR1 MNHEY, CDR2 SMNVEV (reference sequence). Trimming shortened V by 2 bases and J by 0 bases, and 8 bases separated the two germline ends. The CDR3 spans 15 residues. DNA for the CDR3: TGTGCCAGCAGTTTAAGGGGGAACTCCTACAATGAGCAGTTCTTC. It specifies CASSLRGNSYNEQFF.